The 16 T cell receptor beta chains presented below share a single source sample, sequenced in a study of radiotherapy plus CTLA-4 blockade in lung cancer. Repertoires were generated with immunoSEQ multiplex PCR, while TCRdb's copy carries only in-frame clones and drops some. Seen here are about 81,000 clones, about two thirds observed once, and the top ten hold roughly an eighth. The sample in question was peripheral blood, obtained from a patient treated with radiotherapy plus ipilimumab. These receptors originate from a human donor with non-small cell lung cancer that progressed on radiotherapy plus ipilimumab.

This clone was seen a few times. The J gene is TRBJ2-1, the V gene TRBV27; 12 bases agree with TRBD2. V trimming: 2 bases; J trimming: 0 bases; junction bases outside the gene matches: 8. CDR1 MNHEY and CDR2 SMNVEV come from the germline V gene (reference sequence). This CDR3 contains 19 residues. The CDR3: CASSLMGLAGFSSYNEQFF. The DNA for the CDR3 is TGTGCCAGCAGTTTAATGGGACTAGCGGGCTTCAGCTCCTACAATGAGCAGTTCTTC.

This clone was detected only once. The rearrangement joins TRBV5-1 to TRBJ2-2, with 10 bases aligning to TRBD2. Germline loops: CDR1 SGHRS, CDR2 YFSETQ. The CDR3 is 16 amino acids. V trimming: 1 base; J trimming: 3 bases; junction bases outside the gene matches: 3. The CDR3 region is CASSLSLAGDTGELFF. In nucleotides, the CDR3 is TGCGCCAGCAGCTTGTCCCTAGCGGGGGACACCGGGGAGCTGTTTTTT. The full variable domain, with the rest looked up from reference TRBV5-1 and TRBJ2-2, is KAGVTQTPRYLIKTRGQQVTLSCSPISGHRSVSWYQQTPGQGLQFLFEYFSETQRNKGNFPGRFSGRQFSNSRSEMNVSTLELGDSALYLCASSLSLAGDTGELFFGEGSRLTVL.

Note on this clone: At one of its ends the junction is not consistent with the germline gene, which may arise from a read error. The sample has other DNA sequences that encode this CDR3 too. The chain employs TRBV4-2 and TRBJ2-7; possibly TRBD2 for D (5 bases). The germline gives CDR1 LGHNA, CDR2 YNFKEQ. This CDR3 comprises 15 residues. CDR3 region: CASSQDAGNSYEQYF. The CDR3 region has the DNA TGTGCCAGCAGCCAAGATGCCGGGAACTCCTACGAACAGTACTTC.

The CDR3 loop is CASSQDVMEGANYGYTF. CDR3 bases: TGCGCCAGCAGCCAAGATGTCATGGAGGGGGCGAACTATGGCTACACCTTC. This chain links TRBV4-3 with TRBJ1-2; 7 bases align to TRBD1. Germline CDR1 reads LGHNA; CDR2 reads YSLEER. The CDR3 spans 17 residues. Trimming took 0 bases from V and 2 from J; bases not matched to a gene: 9.

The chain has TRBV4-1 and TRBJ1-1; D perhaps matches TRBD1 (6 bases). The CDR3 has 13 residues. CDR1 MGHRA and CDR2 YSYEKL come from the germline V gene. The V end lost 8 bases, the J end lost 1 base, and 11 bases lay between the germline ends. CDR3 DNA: TGCGCCAGCCAGGGGCCGCGGAACACTGAAGCTTTCTTT. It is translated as CASQGPRNTEAFF.

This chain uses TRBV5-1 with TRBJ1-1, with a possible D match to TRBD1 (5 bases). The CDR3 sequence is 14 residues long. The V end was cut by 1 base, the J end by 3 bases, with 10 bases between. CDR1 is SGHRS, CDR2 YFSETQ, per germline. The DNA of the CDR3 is TGCGCCAGCAGCTTGCAGGGATTGGACACTGAAGCTTTCTTT. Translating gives CASSLQGLDTEAFF.

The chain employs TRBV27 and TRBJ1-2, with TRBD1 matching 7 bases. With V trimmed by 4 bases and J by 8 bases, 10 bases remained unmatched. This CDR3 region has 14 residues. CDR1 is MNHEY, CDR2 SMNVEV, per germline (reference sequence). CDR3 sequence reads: CASSSIQGGEGYTF. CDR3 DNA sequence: TGTGCCAGCAGTTCCATCCAGGGGGGGGAAGGCTACACCTTC.

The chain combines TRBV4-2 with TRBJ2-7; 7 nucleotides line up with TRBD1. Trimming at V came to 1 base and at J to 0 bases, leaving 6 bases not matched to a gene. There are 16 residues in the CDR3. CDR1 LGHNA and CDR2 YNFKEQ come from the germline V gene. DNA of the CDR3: TGTGCCAGCAGCCAAGGGGTGACAGGGACCTCCTACGAGCAGTACTTC. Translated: CASSQGVTGTSYEQYF.

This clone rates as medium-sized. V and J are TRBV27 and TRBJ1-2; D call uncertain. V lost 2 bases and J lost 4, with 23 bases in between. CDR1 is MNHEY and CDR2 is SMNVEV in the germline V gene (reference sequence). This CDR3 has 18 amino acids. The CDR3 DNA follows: TGTGCCAGCAGTTTAGGGCCCACGGAAGGGATAGTACGCTATGGCTACACCTTC. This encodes CASSLGPTEGIVRYGYTF.

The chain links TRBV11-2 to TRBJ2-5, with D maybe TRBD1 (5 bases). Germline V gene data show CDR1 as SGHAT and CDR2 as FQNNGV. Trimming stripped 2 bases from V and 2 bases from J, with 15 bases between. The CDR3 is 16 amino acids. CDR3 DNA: TGTGCCAGCAGCTTACGCGCCGGACAACTTCAAGAGACCCAGTACTTC. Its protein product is CASSLRAGQLQETQYF.

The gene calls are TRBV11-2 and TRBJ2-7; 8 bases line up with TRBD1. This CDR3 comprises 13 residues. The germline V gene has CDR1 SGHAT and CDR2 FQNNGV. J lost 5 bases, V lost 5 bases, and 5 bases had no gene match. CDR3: CASSPLQGDEQYF. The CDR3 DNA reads TGTGCCAGCAGCCCACTACAGGGGGACGAGCAGTACTTC.

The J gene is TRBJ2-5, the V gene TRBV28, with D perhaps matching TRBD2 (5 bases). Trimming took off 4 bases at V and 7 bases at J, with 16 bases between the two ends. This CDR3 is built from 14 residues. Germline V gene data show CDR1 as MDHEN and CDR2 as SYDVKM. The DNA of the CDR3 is TGTGCCAGCAGTTCCCCGGCTAGCCGGGTGACCCAGTACTTC. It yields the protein CASSSPASRVTQYF.

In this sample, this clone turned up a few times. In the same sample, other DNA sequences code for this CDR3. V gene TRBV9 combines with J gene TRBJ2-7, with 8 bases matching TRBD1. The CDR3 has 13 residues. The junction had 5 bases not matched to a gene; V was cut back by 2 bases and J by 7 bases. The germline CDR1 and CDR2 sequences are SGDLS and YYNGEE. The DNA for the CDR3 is TGTGCCAGCAGCGTGCAGGGGGCGGGGGAGCAGTACTTC. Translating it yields CASSVQGAGEQYF.

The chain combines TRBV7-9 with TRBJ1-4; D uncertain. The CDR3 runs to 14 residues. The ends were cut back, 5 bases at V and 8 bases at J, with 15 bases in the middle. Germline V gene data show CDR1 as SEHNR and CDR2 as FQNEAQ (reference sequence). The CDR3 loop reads CASSLASGREKLFF. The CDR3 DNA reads TGTGCCAGCAGCCTCGCCTCGGGAAGGGAAAAACTGTTTTTT.

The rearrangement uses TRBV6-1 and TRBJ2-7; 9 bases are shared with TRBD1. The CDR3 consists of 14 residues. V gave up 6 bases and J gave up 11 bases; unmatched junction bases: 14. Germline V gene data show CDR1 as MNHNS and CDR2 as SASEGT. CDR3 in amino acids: CASRSIGQGRWEYF. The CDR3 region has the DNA TGTGCCAGCAGGTCCATCGGACAGGGGCGTTGGGAGTACTTC.

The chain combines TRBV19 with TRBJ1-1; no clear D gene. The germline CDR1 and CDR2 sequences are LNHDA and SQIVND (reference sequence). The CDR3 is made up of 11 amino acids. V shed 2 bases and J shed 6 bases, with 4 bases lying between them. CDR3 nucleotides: TGTGCCAGTAGTATATGGTCTGAAGCTTTCTTT. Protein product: CASSIWSEAFF.